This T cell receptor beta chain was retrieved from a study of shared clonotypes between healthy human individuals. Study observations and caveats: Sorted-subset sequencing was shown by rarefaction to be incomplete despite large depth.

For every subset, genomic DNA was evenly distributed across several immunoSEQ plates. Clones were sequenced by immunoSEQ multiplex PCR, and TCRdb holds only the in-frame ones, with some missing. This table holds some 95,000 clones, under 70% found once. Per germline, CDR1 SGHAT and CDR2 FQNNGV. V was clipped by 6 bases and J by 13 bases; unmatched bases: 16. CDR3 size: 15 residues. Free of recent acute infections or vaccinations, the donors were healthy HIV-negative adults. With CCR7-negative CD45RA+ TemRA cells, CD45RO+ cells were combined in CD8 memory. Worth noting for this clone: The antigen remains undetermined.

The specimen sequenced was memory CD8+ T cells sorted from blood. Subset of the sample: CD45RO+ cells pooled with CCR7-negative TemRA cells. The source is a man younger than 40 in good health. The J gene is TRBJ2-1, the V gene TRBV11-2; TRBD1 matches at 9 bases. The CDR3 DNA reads TGTGCCAGCAGGGAGACAAAGGGGACAGGGAGGAAACAGTTCTTC. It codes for CASRETKGTGRKQFF.